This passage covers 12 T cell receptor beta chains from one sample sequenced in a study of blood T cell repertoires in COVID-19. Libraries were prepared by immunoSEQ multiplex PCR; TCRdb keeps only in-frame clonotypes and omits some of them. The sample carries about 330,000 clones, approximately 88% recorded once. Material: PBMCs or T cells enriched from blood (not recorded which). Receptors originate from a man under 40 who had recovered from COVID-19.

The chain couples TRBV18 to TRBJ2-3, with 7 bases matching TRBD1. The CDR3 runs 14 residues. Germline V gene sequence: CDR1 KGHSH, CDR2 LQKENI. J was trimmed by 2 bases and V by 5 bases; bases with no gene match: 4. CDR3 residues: CASSDRDATDTQYF. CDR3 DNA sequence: TGTGCCAGCTCAGACAGGGATGCCACAGATACGCAGTATTTT.

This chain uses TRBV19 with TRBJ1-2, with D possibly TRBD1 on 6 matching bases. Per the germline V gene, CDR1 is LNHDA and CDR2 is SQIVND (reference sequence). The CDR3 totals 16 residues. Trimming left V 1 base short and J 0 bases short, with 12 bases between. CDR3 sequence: CASSIAGQLTNYGYTF. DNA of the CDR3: TGTGCCAGTAGTATAGCCGGACAGCTAACTAACTATGGCTACACCTTC.

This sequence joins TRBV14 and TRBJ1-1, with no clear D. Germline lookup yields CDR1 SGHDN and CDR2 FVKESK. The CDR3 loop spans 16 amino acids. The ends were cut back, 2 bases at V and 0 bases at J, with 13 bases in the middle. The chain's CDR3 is CASSQRRGRLNTEAFF. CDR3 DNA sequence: TGTGCCAGCAGCCAAAGAAGAGGCCGGTTGAACACTGAAGCTTTCTTT.

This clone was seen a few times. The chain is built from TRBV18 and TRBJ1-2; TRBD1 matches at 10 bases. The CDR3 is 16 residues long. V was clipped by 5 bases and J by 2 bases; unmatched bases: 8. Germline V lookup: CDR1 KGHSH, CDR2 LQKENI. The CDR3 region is CASSIGTGVKNYGYTF. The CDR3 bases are TGTGCCAGCTCAATCGGGACAGGGGTAAAAAACTATGGCTACACCTTC.

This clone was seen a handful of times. CDR3 bases: TGTGCCAGCTCACTCAGGGACAGGGGAATCTACGAGCAGTACTTC. Protein: CASSLRDRGIYEQYF. The genes are TRBV18 and TRBJ2-7; 10 bases fit TRBD1. This CDR3 contains 15 residues. From germline, CDR1 is KGHSH and CDR2 LQKENI. V shed 4 bases and J 3 bases; nucleotides not matched to a gene: 6.

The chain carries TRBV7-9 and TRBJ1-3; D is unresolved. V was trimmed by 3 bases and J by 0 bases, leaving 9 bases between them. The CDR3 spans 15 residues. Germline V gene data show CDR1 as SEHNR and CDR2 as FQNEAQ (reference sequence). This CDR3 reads CASSLLRRSGNTIYF. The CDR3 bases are TGTGCCAGCAGCTTGCTCAGGCGCTCTGGAAACACCATATATTTT.

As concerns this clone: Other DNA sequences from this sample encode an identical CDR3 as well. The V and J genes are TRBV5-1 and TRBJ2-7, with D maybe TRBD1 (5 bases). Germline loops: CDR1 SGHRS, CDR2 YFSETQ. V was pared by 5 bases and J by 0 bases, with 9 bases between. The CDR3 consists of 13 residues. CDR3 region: CASSPDSSYEQYF. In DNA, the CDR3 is TGCGCCAGCAGTCCAGACAGCTCCTACGAGCAGTACTTC.

CDR3 sequence: CASSLSGDSNTEAFF. CDR3 nucleotide sequence: TGTGCCAGCAGCTTATCGGGGGACTCCAACACTGAAGCTTTCTTT. The V gene is TRBV11-3, the J gene TRBJ1-1; perhaps TRBD1 as D (5 bases). The CDR3 has 15 residues. The germline gives CDR1 SGHNT, CDR2 YENEEA. The V end was cut by 2 bases, the J end by 2 bases, with 12 bases between.

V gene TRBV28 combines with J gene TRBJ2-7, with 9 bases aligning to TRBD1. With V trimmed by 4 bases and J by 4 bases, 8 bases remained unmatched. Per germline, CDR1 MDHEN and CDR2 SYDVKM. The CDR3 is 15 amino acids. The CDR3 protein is CASSSTEGQGYEQYF. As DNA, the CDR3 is TGTGCCAGCAGTTCCACGGAGGGACAGGGTTACGAGCAGTACTTC.

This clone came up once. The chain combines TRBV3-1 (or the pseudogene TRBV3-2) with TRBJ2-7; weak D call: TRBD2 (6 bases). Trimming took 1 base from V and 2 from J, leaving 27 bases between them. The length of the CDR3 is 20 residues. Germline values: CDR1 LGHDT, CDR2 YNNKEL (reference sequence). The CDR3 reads CASSQGRVGGTGTVPYEQYF. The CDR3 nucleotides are TGTGCCAGCAGCCAAGGACGGGTGGGAGGTACCGGGACGGTACCCTACGAGCAGTACTTC.

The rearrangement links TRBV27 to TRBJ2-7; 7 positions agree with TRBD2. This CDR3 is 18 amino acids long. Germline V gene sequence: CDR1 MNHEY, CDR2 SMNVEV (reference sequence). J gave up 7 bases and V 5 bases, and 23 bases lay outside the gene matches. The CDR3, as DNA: TGTGCCAGCAGTCCGGGAGGTACTCAACGGGTCGCTTCGAAGGAGCAGTACTTC. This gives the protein CASSPGGTQRVASKEQYF.

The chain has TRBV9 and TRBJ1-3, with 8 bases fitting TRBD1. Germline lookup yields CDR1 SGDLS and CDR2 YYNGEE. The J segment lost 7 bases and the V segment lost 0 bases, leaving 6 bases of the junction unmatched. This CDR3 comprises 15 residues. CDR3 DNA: TGTGCCAGCAGCGTAGGAGGGACAGGTGGTAACACCATATATTTT. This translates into CASSVGGTGGNTIYF.